This entry concerns a single T cell receptor (beta chain). Its target is unknown. This entry belongs to a study of cytomegalovirus exposure and HLA in healthy donors. Study-wide background: The Caucasian-associated ancestry cluster contained roughly four fifths of the roughly 400 genotyped donors.

Vbeta (60) and Jbeta (13) primers were used in the PCR. TCRdb's table, derived via immunoSEQ multiplex PCR, lists solely in-frame clones and lacks some. This sample has 160,000 or so clones, with roughly 84% found just once. Points from the study as a whole: HLA alleles showed associations with 16,951 TCR beta sequences in a later analysis, at a 0.05 false discovery rate. In a later analysis, a genetic analysis reported fewer productive-TCR N-insertions in an Asian-associated ancestry cluster than the cohort average.

Germline V gene lookup returns CDR1 SGHRS and CDR2 YFSETQ. V lost 0 bases, J lost 4 bases, and 8 bases lay in between. This CDR3 spans 13 amino acids. Donors showed nominal health when sampled, although they likely had unrecorded immune exposures. The chain uses TRBV5-1 and TRBJ2-7; D remains unclear. The TCR sequence derives from a man under 40 in good health and CMV-seronegative. The specimen was PBMCs. CDR3 region: CASSLVSGYEQYF. The CDR3, as DNA: TGCGCCAGCAGCTTGGTTTCGGGTTACGAGCAGTACTTC.